This T cell receptor beta chain was sequenced for a study of T cell responses to AZD1222 COVID-19 vaccine. Broader study findings: Clonal diversity may have been underestimated in mostly white British donors. Researchers took repertoire samples only after the peak T cell response had come.

The V gene lost 3 bases and the J gene lost 1 base, with 6 bases spanning the gap. This CDR3 has 13 amino acids. Germline CDR1 reads ENHRY; CDR2 reads SYGVKD. The count of this clone is one. The target antigen is unknown. Only in-frame clones appear in the TCRdb table, and some are missing; sequencing was by immunoSEQ multiplex PCR. This sample has about 140,000 clones, with roughly 92% found just once. The source is an adult who received the AZD1222 COVID-19 vaccine. The chain has TRBV10-3 and TRBJ1-1; D is possibly TRBD1 (5 bases). Sample: peripheral blood, taken 28 days after the second AZD1222 dose. CDR3 region: CAISDQGNTEAFF. The CDR3 DNA follows: TGTGCCATCAGTGATCAGGGGAACACTGAAGCTTTCTTT.